This TCR beta chain is drawn from a study of CXCR3-negative and CXCR3-positive naive CD8 T cells. Study-level background: Sequencing gave about 150 million TRB reads overall, about 1.5 +/- 0.3 million per library.

CDR1 and CDR2 (germline): LNHNV, YYDKDF (reference sequence). The CDR3 extends over 15 amino acids. In preparing the TRB cDNA libraries, 5' RACE with UMI labels was used. TCRdb reprocessed the 5' RACE reads and keeps a single row for each CDR3 protein, giving no DNA. This sample's clone table lists 92,000 or so distinct CDR3 sequences. A word on this clonotype: The antigen is not known.

Findings and limits, study-wide: Cryopreservation partially decreased CXCR3 expression, and most assays used fresh PBMCs.

This sequence joins TRBV15 and TRBJ2-7; TCRdb picks TRBD2, but there is no DNA to check that call. This TCR was sampled from a human donor in good health. Some clones in this sample may be carry-over from other donors' samples. The sequenced sample consisted of naive CXCR3- CD8+ T cells from blood. The subset: CD45RO-CCR7+CD27+CD95- naive CD8+ T cells lacking CXCR3 (TNR3-). The CDR3 sequence: CATKLDTSGTYEQYF.